The subject of this entry is one T cell receptor (beta chain). Researchers amplified the TCR beta CDR3 regions from RNA transcripts. The TCR CDR3 was amplified in a first-round RT-PCR using the HTBI primer set. Each CDR3 protein gets one entry after TCRdb re-called the multiplex PCR reads with MiXCR. Of 350,000 to 450,000 distinct CDR3 sequences listed, over 11% were seen once; the top ten hold 8% to 13%. These data are taken from a study of T cells in Graves' hyperthyroidism and ophthalmopathy. These patients, aged 18 to 65, had recently diagnosed hyperthyroidism lasting under 2 months. The sequenced material came from blood. This receptor was obtained from a woman aged 60 to 75 with Graves' hyperthyroidism.

The CDR3 loop is CASSLGRRGYEQYF. As DNA, the CDR3 is TGTGCCAGCAGTTTAGGGCGGAGGGGATACGAGCAGTACTTC. The chain combines TRBV12-3 or TRBV12-4 with TRBJ2-7; a possible D gene is TRBD2 (6 bases). The CDR3 has 14 residues. The V gene lost 1 base and the J gene lost 4 bases, with 11 bases spanning the gap.